This record covers a single T cell receptor beta chain. In the original workflow: For nucleated cells, counts were estimated from reference gene primer amplification. Sequencing was performed with immunoSEQ multiplex PCR; in TCRdb, only in-frame clones are kept and a portion is missing. Clone size and the V and J calls come from that table; the DNA yielded D and trimming. Found here are fewer than 75,000 clones, 86% of them singletons; the top ten hold approximately 4.7%. The CDR3 totals 15 residues. Germline V gene sequence: CDR1 LNHDA, CDR2 SQIVND (reference sequence). The V end lost 5 bases, the J end lost 7 bases, and 18 bases lay between the germline ends. The data stem from a study of blood T cell repertoires in COVID-19. Background on the study: Italy, Spain and the United States were the sources of the convalescent and acute COVID-19 samples. PBMCs, B-cell-depleted T cells, or T cells were the source of the cDNA or gDNA that made up the material.

The receptor was derived from a man aged 50 or older with active COVID-19. Sample: peripheral blood. V is TRBV19 and J is TRBJ1-3; D is possibly TRBD1 (6 bases). CDR3: CASSAGANFRNTIYF. CDR3 bases: TGTGCCAGTAGTGCAGGGGCCAACTTTAGGAACACCATATATTTT.